These 22 T cell receptor beta chains came from one sample sequenced in a study of chronic HIV infection and antiretroviral therapy (dated by TCRdb to the mid-2010s). Libraries were prepared through 5' RACE. TCRdb records Illumina MiSeq as the sequencer. The raw public data were reprocessed by TCRdb itself: fastp quality trimming at Q25, MiXCR clonotype calling, in-frame beta chains only. Entries are consolidated by CDR3 protein sequence, retaining the most common genes and DNA. For this sample there are 40,000 to 50,000 distinct CDR3 sequences; approximately 19% appear just once. In total, the top ten clones hold 2.8% of the sample. Sequencing was carried out using peripheral blood. The receptors were gathered from an adult who had HIV and had not received antiretroviral therapy, or was an uninfected healthy control (not recorded which).

The rearrangement uses TRBV10-3 and TRBJ2-1, with TRBD2 identical over 7 bases. V was pared by 6 bases and J by 6 bases, with 11 bases of the junction left unmatched. This CDR3 has 15 amino acids. Germline lookup yields CDR1 ENHRY and CDR2 SYGVKD. CDR3 sequence reads: CAIRTPSGGGNEQFF. The CDR3 DNA follows: TGTGCCATCAGAACCCCGAGTGGCGGGGGCAATGAGCAGTTCTTC.

This clonotype was found a few times. The chain links TRBV14 to TRBJ2-3; 11 bases map to TRBD2. In germline, CDR1 is SGHDN, CDR2 FVKESK. This CDR3 contains 16 residues. The V and J ends lost 1 base and 10 bases, in that order; junction bases with no gene match: 10. The CDR3 DNA sequence: TGTGCCAGCAGCCAAGGCACTAGCGGGAGTAGGAGGCCGCAGTATTTT. Protein: CASSQGTSGSRRPQYF.

The rearrangement links TRBV21-1 to TRBJ1-2. TRBV21-1 is listed as a pseudogene. This CDR3 region has 11 residues. DNA of the CDR3: TGTGCCAGCAGCACCAACTATGGCTACACCTTC. Translating it yields CASSTNYGYTF.

The chain has TRBV27 and TRBJ2-7; D possibly uses TRBD1 or TRBD2 (5 bases each). The CDR3 runs to 15 residues. Germline V gene sequence: CDR1 MNHEY, CDR2 SMNVEV (reference sequence). V was pared by 2 bases and J by 3 bases, with 14 bases between. The CDR3 is CASSLGPGPDYEQYF. Written as DNA, the CDR3 is TGTGCCAGCAGTTTAGGGCCGGGACCGGACTACGAGCAGTACTTC.

The table lists this clonotype with a few counts. V is TRBV28 and J is TRBJ2-1; no clear D. The CDR3 runs to 11 residues. V lost 9 bases and J 8 bases, leaving 11 bases between the germline ends. Looked up from germline, CDR1 is MDHEN and CDR2 is SYDVKM. The CDR3 region is CASGEYDEQFF. In DNA form, the CDR3 reads TGTGCCAGTGGGGAATACGATGAGCAGTTCTTC.

This clonotype was observed a few times. The chain joins TRBV3-1 to TRBJ2-2, with unresolved D. Per the germline V gene, CDR1 is LGHDT and CDR2 is YNNKEL (reference sequence). The ends were cut back, 4 bases at V and 0 bases at J, with 15 bases in the middle. The CDR3 runs to 17 residues. CDR3 nucleotide sequence: TGTGCCAGCAGCCCCGCACCCCGTTCCGCGAACACCGGGGAGCTGTTTTTT. It codes for CASSPAPRSANTGELFF.

The gene calls are TRBV10-3 and TRBJ1-1; D not certain. Germline V gene sequence: CDR1 ENHRY, CDR2 SYGVKD. The CDR3 extends over 15 amino acids. V was trimmed by 0 bases and J by 6 bases, leaving 14 bases between them. The CDR3 is CAISESGNGRAEAFF. CDR3 sequence (DNA): TGTGCCATCAGTGAGTCTGGGAACGGGAGGGCTGAAGCTTTCTTT.

This chain uses TRBV28 with TRBJ2-7, with D uncertain. V was trimmed by 8 bases and J by 3 bases, leaving 11 bases between them. The CDR3 covers 12 residues. Germline CDR1 reads MDHEN; CDR2 reads SYDVKM. This chain's CDR3 is CASRQLGYEQYF. In nucleotides, the CDR3 is TGTGCCAGCCGCCAATTGGGCTACGAGCAGTACTTC.

The table lists this clonotype with a few counts. The J gene is TRBJ1-2, the V gene TRBV14; 8 nucleotides align to TRBD1. CDR3 size: 14 residues. CDR1 SGHDN and CDR2 FVKESK come from the germline V gene. V lost 4 bases to trimming and J lost 6 bases; unmatched junction nucleotides: 7. DNA for the CDR3: TGTGCCAGCAGCCTAAGCGGGACAGGTGATGGCTACACCTTC. Protein product: CASSLSGTGDGYTF. Full variable domain (missing parts from reference TRBV14 and TRBJ1-2): EAGVTQFPSHSVIEKGQTVTLRCDPISGHDNLYWYRRVMGKEIKFLLHFVKESKQDESGMPNNRFLAERTGGTYSTLKVQPAELEDSGVYFCASSLSGTGDGYTFGSGTRLTVV.

J is TRBJ1-1 and V is TRBV18; D perhaps matches TRBD1 (5 bases). Trimming took off 6 bases at V and 1 base at J, with 15 bases between the two ends. This CDR3 region has 15 residues. The V gene's germline CDR1 is KGHSH and CDR2 LQKENI. The CDR3 coding sequence is TGTGCCAGCTCCCCCAGGGTGGAGGGGAACACTGAAGCTTTCTTT. It encodes CASSPRVEGNTEAFF. The variable domain in full, completed from reference TRBV18 and TRBJ1-1, reads NAGVMQNPRHLVRRRGQEARLRCSPMKGHSHVYWYRQLPEEGLKFMVYLQKENIIDESGMPKERFSAEFPKEGPSILRIQQVVRGDSAAYFCASSPRVEGNTEAFFGQGTRLTVV.

This clonotype was seen more than once but under ten times. The rearrangement joins TRBV28 to TRBJ2-2; 8 bases are a match to TRBD2. V dropped 4 bases and J dropped 3; count of bases not matched to a gene: 7. The CDR3 runs 16 residues. Germline V gene data show CDR1 as MDHEN and CDR2 as SYDVKM. The CDR3 here is CASSWAGGRDTGELFF. The CDR3 DNA reads TGTGCCAGCAGTTGGGCGGGGGGTCGGGACACCGGGGAGCTGTTTTTT.

The chain links TRBV28 to TRBJ2-1, with D perhaps matching TRBD2 (6 bases). CDR1 is MDHEN and CDR2 is SYDVKM in the germline V gene. With 4 bases removed from V and 0 bases from J, the gap between germline ends came to 16 bases. CDR3 size: 17 residues. This CDR3 is CASSSPGLSSSYNEQFF. The DNA for the CDR3 is TGTGCCAGCAGTTCTCCGGGACTCTCGAGCTCCTACAATGAGCAGTTCTTC.

By sample fraction, this clonotype is medium-sized (0.01 to 0.1%). The chain uses TRBV4-1 and TRBJ2-3, with D hard to call. CDR1 MGHRA and CDR2 YSYEKL come from the germline V gene. The V end lost 4 bases, the J end lost 5 bases, and 10 bases lay between the germline ends. CDR3 size: 13 residues. The CDR3 nucleotides are TGCGCCAGCAGCCCGAAACCGAGAGATACGCAGTATTTT. Protein product: CASSPKPRDTQYF.

J is TRBJ1-4 and V is TRBV6-1; 8 nucleotides line up with TRBD1. This CDR3 comprises 15 residues. V gave up 6 bases and J gave up 8 bases; unmatched junction bases: 11. Looked up from germline, CDR1 is MNHNS and CDR2 is SASEGT. The CDR3 reads CASRTQGELREKLFF. The CDR3 bases are TGTGCCAGCAGGACACAGGGGGAGCTCCGGGAAAAACTGTTTTTT.

This clonotype has only a few counts. The genes are TRBV28 and TRBJ1-4; the D is unclear. Germline V gene data show CDR1 as MDHEN and CDR2 as SYDVKM. The CDR3 contains 14 residues. V was clipped by 6 bases and J by 3 bases, with 11 bases between them. As DNA, the CDR3 is TGTGCCAGCAGCCCCATTATAGCTAATGAAAAACTGTTTTTT. It is translated as CASSPIIANEKLFF.

V usage is TRBV9 and J usage is TRBJ2-1; 12 bases fit TRBD1. The CDR3 spans 15 residues. Germline V gene sequence: CDR1 SGDLS, CDR2 YYNGEE. V shed 6 bases, J shed 13 bases, and the junction held 14 bases outside the gene matches. CDR3 residues: CASKPYHGTGGGQFF. The CDR3 DNA is TGTGCCAGCAAACCGTACCATGGGACAGGGGGCGGACAGTTCTTC.

The J gene is TRBJ1-6, the V gene TRBV28; 8 bases are a match to TRBD1. The V gene's germline CDR1 is MDHEN and CDR2 SYDVKM. This CDR3 spans 13 amino acids. J lost 7 bases, V lost 7 bases, and 3 bases had no gene match. As DNA, the CDR3 is TGTGCCAGCAAGTACAGGGGGAATTCACCCCTCCACTTT. It yields the protein CASKYRGNSPLHF.

The chain has TRBV10-3 and TRBJ2-3; possible D gene TRBD2, 5 bases. CDR1 and CDR2 from the germline V gene are ENHRY and SYGVKD. Deletions cut 6 bases from V and 0 bases from J, with 7 bases between. This CDR3 contains 13 residues. CDR3 residues: CAIRAGSTDTQYF. The CDR3 nucleotides read TGTGCCATCAGGGCGGGTAGCACAGATACGCAGTATTTT.

This clonotype was counted between two and nine times. V usage is TRBV3-1 and J usage is TRBJ2-3; 9 bases match TRBD2. Germline V gives CDR1 LGHDT, CDR2 YNNKEL (reference sequence). With 7 bases clipped from V and 0 bases from J, the junction kept 8 bases outside the gene matches. This CDR3 contains 16 residues. For the CDR3, the DNA is TGTGCCAGCACCACAACTAGCGGGCCCAGCACAGATACGCAGTATTTT. This codes for CASTTTSGPSTDTQYF.

This chain joins TRBV6-5 and TRBJ2-3; the D is unclear. The CDR3 loop spans 15 amino acids. The germline gives CDR1 MNHEY, CDR2 SVGAGI. The V and J ends lost 4 bases and 0 bases respectively, with 11 bases between them. CDR3 coding DNA: TGTGCCAGCAGTTGGTCTGGCAGAAGCACAGATACGCAGTATTTT. Amino acid sequence: CASSWSGRSTDTQYF.

This clonotype has a handful of counts. In DNA, the CDR3 is TGCGCCAGCAGCCAGGAGGGAGTCTACAATGAGCAGTTCTTC. Its translation: CASSQEGVYNEQFF. The chain uses TRBV4-1 and TRBJ2-1, with D possibly matching TRBD2 (6 bases). This CDR3 is 14 amino acids long. Trimming removed 3 bases at V and 3 bases at J, with 9 bases between. Germline V gene data show CDR1 as MGHRA and CDR2 as YSYEKL.

This clonotype showed up just a few times. The chain links TRBV20-1 to TRBJ2-3, with 9 bases matching TRBD2. This CDR3 region has 16 residues. Trimming removed 0 bases from V and 3 bases from J; junction bases left unmatched: 7. In germline, CDR1 is DFQATT, CDR2 SNEGSKA (reference sequence). The CDR3 loop reads CSARDSSSGRTDTQYF. CDR3 coding DNA: TGCAGTGCTAGAGATTCGAGTAGCGGGAGAACAGATACGCAGTATTTT.